This TCR beta chain emerged from a study of T cells expressing NK-cell markers. Study background: All TCR beta repertoires analysed originated from sorted CD3+CD56+NKG2C+, CD3+CD56+NKG2C- and CD3+CD56-NKG2C+ T cells.

Broader study findings: For 5 to 7 donors, the dominant NKG2C+ clonotypes made up about 1.0-7.0% of their CD8+ T cells.

TCR beta libraries carry UMIs added by 5'RACE template switching. Using the 5' RACE reads, TCRdb records one entry per CDR3 protein without DNA. The sample table sets out about 440,000 distinct CDR3 sequences. This CDR3 has 14 amino acids. Concerning this clonotype itself: Its specificity is unknown.

V gene TRBV23-1 combines with J gene TRBJ2-1; the D call of TRBD2 rests on TCRdb alone, since no DNA is present to check it. TRBV23-1 is noted as an ORF with a role that remains uncertain. Specimen: blood T cells: a sorted CD56 or NKG2C T cell subset, CD4+ or CD8+ T cells, or bulk PBMC T cells (not recorded which). This TCR was recovered from a woman between 18 and 70 years old in good health. The CDR3 sequence: CASSKSGGYNEQFF.